This TCR beta chain was observed in a study of blood T cell repertoires in COVID-19 (TCRdb year 2020). Regarding the complete study: The collaborator samples originated in the United States, Italy and Spain and spanned the acute and convalescent phases of COVID-19. The repertoires were released in a freely available public database meant as a resource for research on the immune response to SARS-CoV-2. A de-identified subject ID, COVID-19 status, age in years and sex were almost always included in the sample metadata. The material from the prospective study consisted of cDNA or gDNA derived from T cells, B-cell-depleted T cells, or PBMCs. The dataset comprised deeply sampled blood TCRbeta repertoires from subjects exposed to, actively infected with, or recovered from COVID-19. Samples were obtained from the ongoing ImmuneRACE study (first 160 participants) and from 1,000 to 1,500 subjects provided by 6 global collaborators. HLA class I and class II types, where available, came from metadata supplied by the sample provider rather than from assay-based typing.

The CDR3 contains 15 residues, cysteine and phenylalanine counted. The CDR3 DNA has 45 bases and is translated from base 1. Per the germline V gene, SGDLS is the CDR1 and YYNGEE is the CDR2. Trimming takes 2 bases from V and 5 bases from J, and the germline ends sit 14 bases apart. TCRbeta CDR3 regions were amplified from genomic DNA using the immunoSEQ Assay, a bias-controlled multiplex PCR. The published analysis was carried out like this. Within the assay, amplification of reference gene primers was used to estimate how many nucleated cells each sample contained. To quantify the absolute abundance of each unique TCRbeta CDR3 rearrangement, sequence reads were collapsed and filtered. For each sample, productive Simpson clonality was calculated by taking the square root of Simpson's diversity index across productive rearrangements. TCRdb obtained this table from immuneACCESS and retained in-frame rearrangements with V and J assigned. These tables miss some clones; where compared with another copy, unresolved V genes account for less than half of the shortfall, and the remainder is unexplained. That table supplies the V and J calls and clone size; D and trimming were determined from the DNA. Across this sample there are under 300,000 clones, with 82% seen only once. The ten largest make up around 3.5% of the sample.

General findings and caveats noted by the study authors: Clinical and demographic metadata were provided uncurated, with the amount varying by source and participant.

Concerning this clone itself: It has no known antigen specificity. Base qualities were left out, and no much larger clone turns up one base away.

The collaborating institutions used their own protocols to collect whole blood in K2EDTA tubes. For TCRbeta analysis, collaborator samples were shipped as frozen whole blood, as isolated PBMCs, or as DNA extracted from either sample type. The sequenced sample was peripheral blood. The sequence is built from TRBV9 and TRBJ2-1; a tentative D match to TRBD2 spans 7 bases. The TCR sequence derives from a young woman with acute or convalescent COVID-19. CDR3 loop: CASSVWEGGNNEQFF. The nucleotide sequence is TGTGCCAGCAGCGTCTGGGAGGGGGGGAACAATGAGCAGTTCTTC.